The 29 T cell receptor beta chains in this list originate from one sample, sequenced in a study of PD-L1 blockade in urothelial cancer. The time point was: peripheral blood 6 weeks after treatment start. Some clones are missing from TCRdb's copy, which holds only in-frame ones; the method was immunoSEQ multiplex PCR. This table holds approximately 120,000 clones, around 86% found once. The sample in question was PBMCs, obtained around atezolizumab (anti-PD-L1) treatment. The receptors come from a man aged 50-59 years with urothelial cancer.

The V and J genes are TRBV2 and TRBJ2-1, with 8 bases aligning to TRBD1. The CDR3 consists of 17 residues. In germline, CDR1 is SNHLY, CDR2 FYNNEI. The trim removed 2 bases at V and 5 bases at J, leaving 11 bases unmatched. In DNA, the CDR3 is TGTGCCAGCAGTGAATTCCCCACCGGGACAGGTAACAATGAGCAGTTCTTC. Protein product: CASSEFPTGTGNNEQFF.

This clone was seen a handful of times. The chain couples TRBV7-8 to TRBJ1-1; perhaps TRBD1 as D (5 bases). Germline-derived CDR1 and CDR2 are SGHVS and FQNEAQ. The CDR3 runs to 13 residues. V lost 10 bases to trimming and J lost 0 bases, with 12 bases between them. DNA of the CDR3: TGTGCCACTGCGGCAGGGATGAACACTGAAGCTTTCTTT. It yields the protein CATAAGMNTEAFF.

The genes are TRBV7-9 and TRBJ2-7, with TRBD1 matching over 9 bases. In germline, CDR1 is SEHNR, CDR2 FQNEAQ (reference sequence). This CDR3 comprises 15 residues. V dropped 1 base and J dropped 6; count of bases not matched to a gene: 7. CDR3 sequence reads: CASSLDLGQGFEQYF. The CDR3 DNA reads TGTGCCAGCAGCTTAGACCTAGGACAGGGGTTCGAGCAGTACTTC.

The gene calls are TRBV6-5 and TRBJ2-1; TRBD2 agrees at 8 bases. This CDR3 spans 16 amino acids. Trimming cost V 4 bases and J 5 bases; bases outside gene matches: 10. Germline V gives CDR1 MNHEY, CDR2 SVGAGI. Here the CDR3 DNA reads TGTGCCAGCAGTTCCCTCCGAGATAGCGGGAACAATGAGCAGTTCTTC. This encodes CASSSLRDSGNNEQFF.

V is TRBV5-4 and J is TRBJ2-7, with a weak D call TRBD2 (5 bases). This CDR3 comprises 14 residues. Germline CDR1 reads SGHNT; CDR2 reads YYREEE (reference sequence). Trimming shortened V by 4 bases and J by 2 bases, and 13 bases separated the two germline ends. This CDR3 reads CASSREGPAYEQYF. CDR3 nucleotides: TGTGCCAGCAGCCGTGAGGGCCCGGCCTACGAGCAGTACTTC.

V usage is TRBV20-1 and J usage is TRBJ1-1; D unclear. This CDR3 comprises 10 residues. Germline CDR1 and CDR2: DFQATT and SNEGSKA (reference sequence). Trimming took 7 bases from V and 8 from J, leaving 11 bases between them. DNA of the CDR3: TGCAGTGTCAATCCCAGGGAAGCTTTCTTT. Its translation: CSVNPREAFF.

CDR3 nucleotides: TGTGCCAGCAGTTTAGCGGGGGACGCAGATACGCAGTATTTT. The encoded protein is CASSLAGDADTQYF. This sequence joins TRBV28 and TRBJ2-3; the match to TRBD2 covers 7 bases. The CDR3 loop spans 14 amino acids. The germline gives CDR1 MDHEN, CDR2 SYDVKM. The V gene end was trimmed by 2 bases and the J gene end by 4 bases; junction bases not matched to a gene: 3.

This clone was counted only a few times. The chain links TRBV18 to TRBJ2-7, with D hard to call. CDR3 length: 12 amino acids. CDR1 is KGHSH, CDR2 LQKENI, per germline. Trimming took 4 bases from V and 5 from J, leaving 9 bases between them. CDR3 sequence: CASSQANDEQYF. The CDR3 nucleotides read TGTGCCAGCTCACAAGCGAATGACGAGCAGTACTTC.

The chain carries TRBV10-3 and TRBJ2-7, with 10 nucleotides matching TRBD1. Germline CDR1 is ENHRY and CDR2 is SYGVKD. CDR3 length: 14 amino acids. Losses at the gene ends were 6 bases for V and 3 bases for J; bases not matched to a gene: 5. The CDR3: CAIRLGTGDYEQYF. CDR3 nucleotide sequence: TGTGCCATCAGGCTCGGGACAGGGGACTACGAGCAGTACTTC.

The rearrangement uses TRBV7-7 and TRBJ2-2, with 10 bases identical to TRBD1. The CDR3 covers 12 residues. Germline V gene lookup returns CDR1 SSHAT and CDR2 FNYEAQ (reference sequence). The CDR3 region has the DNA TGTGCTAGCGGGACAGGGGCTGGGGAGCTGTTTTTT. This sequence encodes CASGTGAGELFF.

The genes are TRBV20-1 and TRBJ2-2; no clear D gene. V lost 7 bases, J lost 1 base, and 4 bases lay in between. The CDR3 consists of 11 residues. Germline CDR1 DFQATT, CDR2 SNEGSKA (reference sequence). The CDR3 region is CSVQNTGELFF. CDR3 DNA: TGCAGTGTCCAGAACACCGGGGAGCTGTTTTTT.

The chain couples TRBV28 to TRBJ1-1; D is unresolved. This CDR3 spans 11 amino acids. V was trimmed by 4 bases and J by 12 bases, leaving 12 bases between them. The germline V gene encodes CDR1 MDHEN and CDR2 SYDVKM. As DNA, the CDR3 is TGTGCCAGCAGTTCCGGGGTGAAAACTTTCTTT. It is translated as CASSSGVKTFF.

The chain employs TRBV5-1 and TRBJ2-7; no firm D call. The CDR3 is 15 amino acids. Germline V gene data show CDR1 as SGHRS and CDR2 as YFSETQ. V was clipped by 4 bases and J by 4 bases, with 18 bases between them. CDR3 protein: CASSPDGGPWYEQYF. The CDR3 DNA is TGCGCCAGCAGCCCGGATGGCGGCCCATGGTACGAGCAGTACTTC.

The chain couples TRBV4-1 to TRBJ2-1; 7 bases map to TRBD2. Losses at the gene ends were 1 base for V and 15 bases for J; bases not matched to a gene: 12. Germline assignment: CDR1 MGHRA and CDR2 YSYEKL. The length of the CDR3 is 14 residues. CDR3 DNA: TGCGCCAGCAGCCAAGGGGCTGGCGCGGGAGTTCTGTTCTTC. This sequence encodes CASSQGAGAGVLFF.

The J gene is TRBJ2-7, the V gene TRBV7-9, with a tentative D call TRBD1 (6 bases). This CDR3 spans 14 amino acids. V was pared by 5 bases and J by 3 bases, with 14 bases between. Germline V gene data show CDR1 as SEHNR and CDR2 as FQNEAQ (reference sequence). Here the CDR3 reads CASSPRTAHYEQYF. Here the CDR3 DNA reads TGTGCCAGCAGCCCGAGGACAGCCCACTACGAGCAGTACTTC.

The chain recombines TRBV6-1 with TRBJ2-3, with 8 nucleotides matching TRBD2. Germline V gives CDR1 MNHNS, CDR2 SASEGT. The CDR3 has 14 amino acids. The trim removed 6 bases at V and 2 bases at J, leaving 4 bases unmatched. CDR3 in DNA: TGTGCCAGCAGCTTTAGCGGGACCACAGATACGCAGTATTTT. It translates to CASSFSGTTDTQYF.

The rearrangement links TRBV19 to TRBJ2-1, with 13 bases lining up with TRBD2. With 3 bases clipped from V and 14 bases from J, the junction kept 7 bases outside the gene matches. Germline V gene sequence: CDR1 LNHDA, CDR2 SQIVND (reference sequence). The CDR3 has 14 amino acids. The CDR3 here is CASSMGTSGKVEFF. CDR3 sequence (DNA): TGTGCCAGTAGTATGGGGACTAGCGGGAAAGTCGAGTTCTTC.

The chain combines TRBV5-5 with TRBJ2-2, with 8 bases fitting TRBD2. CDR1 and CDR2 from the germline V gene are SGHKS and YYEKEE (reference sequence). V lost 2 bases and J lost 6; bases outside the gene matches: 6. The CDR3 spans 15 residues. The CDR3, as DNA: TGTGCCAGCAGCTTAACGGGGGGGAGTCCCGGGGAGCTGTTTTTT. It yields the protein CASSLTGGSPGELFF.

V is TRBV13 and J is TRBJ1-4; D not certain. Per germline, CDR1 PRHDT and CDR2 FYEKMQ (reference sequence). The CDR3 consists of 16 residues. Trimming cost V 7 bases and J 10 bases, with 25 bases left between them. The DNA of the CDR3 is TGTGCCAGCACAATCGAGGGTTTGGGCTCAGCCGGAAAACTGTTTTTT. The encoded protein is CASTIEGLGSAGKLFF.

The rearrangement joins TRBV25-1 to TRBJ2-4; weak D call: TRBD2 (6 bases). The germline CDR1 and CDR2 sequences are MGHDK and SYGVNS. Trimming removed 0 bases from V and 1 base from J, with 16 bases in between. This CDR3 contains 18 residues. The CDR3 DNA sequence: TGTGCCAGCAGTGAATATGGGGCGGGATCTTCGGCCAAAAACATTCAGTACTTC. Translating it yields CASSEYGAGSSAKNIQYF.

The chain combines TRBV5-1 with TRBJ2-5; D might be TRBD2 (6 bases). Germline-derived CDR1 and CDR2 are SGHRS and YFSETQ. This CDR3 spans 15 amino acids. The V gene lost 0 bases and the J gene lost 4 bases, with 13 bases spanning the gap. As DNA, the CDR3 is TGCGCCAGCAGCTTGGCCTCGGGGGTGCCAGAGACCCAGTACTTC. It specifies CASSLASGVPETQYF. Filled out from reference TRBV5-1 and TRBJ2-5, the complete variable domain reads KAGVTQTPRYLIKTRGQQVTLSCSPISGHRSVSWYQQTPGQGLQFLFEYFSETQRNKGNFPGRFSGRQFSNSRSEMNVSTLELGDSALYLCASSLASGVPETQYFGPGTRLLVL.

This clone appeared a few times. The chain joins TRBV15 to TRBJ2-1, with 7 bases that match TRBD1. Per the germline V gene, CDR1 is LNHNV and CDR2 is YYDKDF (reference sequence). J lost 12 bases, V lost 0 bases, and 8 bases had no gene match. There are 14 residues in the CDR3. The CDR3 here is CATSRDRTNRGQFF. The CDR3 bases are TGTGCCACCAGCAGAGACCGCACGAACAGGGGGCAGTTCTTC.

CDR3 sequence: CASSHANRIAETQYF. CDR3 DNA: TGCGCCAGCAGCCATGCAAACAGGATCGCGGAGACCCAGTACTTC. J is TRBJ2-5 and V is TRBV4-1; D perhaps matches TRBD1 (5 bases). The CDR3 spans 15 residues. Germline assignment: CDR1 MGHRA and CDR2 YSYEKL. The V end lost 3 bases, the J end lost 5 bases, and 16 bases lay between the germline ends.

DNA of the CDR3: TGTGCCAGTAGTCTATCGGCGGGGGGCAATCAGCCCCAGCATTTT. Translating it yields CASSLSAGGNQPQHF. The chain uses TRBV19 and TRBJ1-5; tentatively, D is TRBD1 (5 bases). The ends were cut back, 5 bases at V and 2 bases at J, with 13 bases in the middle. Germline V lookup: CDR1 LNHDA, CDR2 SQIVND (reference sequence). This CDR3 contains 15 residues. Supplemented by reference TRBV19 and TRBJ1-5, the full variable domain reads DGGITQSPKYLFRKEGQNVTLSCEQNLNHDAMYWYRQDPGQGLRLIYYSQIVNDFQKGDIAEGYSVSREKKESFPLTVTSAQKNPTAFYLCASSLSAGGNQPQHFGDGTRLSIL.

The J gene is TRBJ2-5, the V gene TRBV7-8; D may be TRBD1 (5 bases). Trimming pared 1 base from V and 6 bases from J, leaving 21 bases between. The V gene's germline CDR1 is SGHVS and CDR2 FQNEAQ. The CDR3 loop spans 17 amino acids. The CDR3 sequence: CASSLGLGQVGLKTQYF. In DNA, the CDR3 is TGTGCCAGCAGCTTAGGCCTGGGGCAGGTCGGGTTGAAGACCCAGTACTTC.

Only a few counts were recorded for this clone. The gene calls are TRBV5-1 and TRBJ1-1; D uncertain. Between the trimmed V and J ends, which lost 1 base and 1 base, there was a span of 11 bases. Germline V gives CDR1 SGHRS, CDR2 YFSETQ. CDR3 length: 15 amino acids. The CDR3: CASSLSQVPNTEAFF. The CDR3 bases are TGCGCCAGCAGCTTGAGTCAGGTACCGAACACTGAAGCTTTCTTT. Full variable domain (outside the CDR3, taken from reference TRBV5-1 and TRBJ1-1): KAGVTQTPRYLIKTRGQQVTLSCSPISGHRSVSWYQQTPGQGLQFLFEYFSETQRNKGNFPGRFSGRQFSNSRSEMNVSTLELGDSALYLCASSLSQVPNTEAFFGQGTRLTVV.

V and J are TRBV14 and TRBJ2-5; D gene ambiguous. There are 16 residues in the CDR3. V was cut by 0 bases and J by 3 bases, with 14 bases left in between. Germline-derived CDR1 and CDR2 are SGHDN and FVKESK. The CDR3 bases are TGTGCCAGCAGCCAAGATTGGGCCAGACCAAAAGAGACCCAGTACTTC. Its translation: CASSQDWARPKETQYF.

The chain uses TRBV4-2 and TRBJ1-2; 9 nucleotides match TRBD1. Germline-derived CDR1 and CDR2 are LGHNA and YNFKEQ. The junction had 5 bases not matched to a gene; V was cut back by 2 bases and J by 4 bases. The CDR3 is 15 residues long. The CDR3 DNA is TGTGCCAGCAGCCAACGGGACAGGGAGAGCTATGGCTACACCTTC. This gives the protein CASSQRDRESYGYTF.

The chain carries TRBV5-1 and TRBJ2-3; 8 nucleotides line up with TRBD1. The CDR3 covers 15 residues. Per the germline V gene, CDR1 is SGHRS and CDR2 is YFSETQ. With 6 bases clipped from V and 4 bases from J, the junction kept 10 bases outside the gene matches. The CDR3, as DNA: TGCGCCAGCAAGGTAGACAGGGGCGTCGCAGATACGCAGTATTTT. Its translation: CASKVDRGVADTQYF.